A single sample is the source of the 32 T cell receptor beta chains below, sequenced in a study of T cell responses to AZD1222 COVID-19 vaccine. The table came from immunoSEQ multiplex PCR; TCRdb's copy has only in-frame clones and leaves some out. Among just over 60,000 clones listed, around 75% were seen once. The sequencing used peripheral blood, collected on day 0 of AZD1222 vaccination. The source of these receptors is an adult in good health.

Written as DNA, the CDR3 is TGCGCCAGCAGCCAAGATCGTCTGGGGAATCGTGAGCAGTACTTC. Its protein is CASSQDRLGNREQYF. The chain links TRBV4-1 to TRBJ2-7; no reliable D call. This CDR3 is 15 amino acids long. The V gene's germline CDR1 is MGHRA and CDR2 YSYEKL. The V gene lost 0 bases and the J gene lost 7 bases, with 16 bases spanning the gap.

CDR3 residues: CASSPSHGTRPYEQYF. The DNA of the CDR3 is TGTGCCAGCAGTCCGTCCCACGGGACAAGGCCATACGAGCAGTACTTC. The chain employs TRBV6-2 or TRBV6-3 and TRBJ2-7; perhaps TRBD1 as D (6 bases). The V and J ends lost 5 bases and 4 bases respectively, with 21 bases between them. In germline, CDR1 is MNHEY, CDR2 SVGEGT. The CDR3 is 16 amino acids.

The V gene is TRBV11-3, the J gene TRBJ2-3; tentatively, D is TRBD2 (5 bases). V was shortened by 3 bases and J by 6 bases, with 13 bases between the two germline ends. The CDR3 covers 14 residues. Germline CDR1 SGHNT, CDR2 YENEEA. CDR3 sequence: CASSLSGAGDTQYF. The CDR3 DNA reads TGTGCCAGCAGCTTGAGCGGAGCCGGGGATACGCAGTATTTT.

This sequence joins TRBV2 and TRBJ2-7; D is undetermined. Per the germline V gene, CDR1 is SNHLY and CDR2 is FYNNEI. V was pared by 6 bases and J by 1 base, with 10 bases between. The CDR3 extends over 13 amino acids. CDR3 sequence (DNA): TGTGCCAGCAGAGAATGGCAGTCCTACGAGCAGTACTTC. Its translation is CASREWQSYEQYF.

The chain recombines TRBV11-3 with TRBJ2-2; perhaps D is TRBD1 or TRBD2 (6 bases each). From germline, CDR1 is SGHNT and CDR2 YENEEA. This CDR3 spans 15 amino acids. V lost 5 bases and J lost 0, with 10 bases in between. DNA of the CDR3: TGTGCCAGCAGCAGAGGGGGGACGAACACCGGGGAGCTGTTTTTT. Translation: CASSRGGTNTGELFF.

This clone showed up just a few times. The chain is built from TRBV5-4 and TRBJ2-1, with TRBD2 as a possible D gene (5 bases). CDR1 and CDR2 from the germline V gene are SGHNT and YYREEE (reference sequence). The CDR3 loop spans 13 amino acids. Deletions cut 2 bases from V and 8 bases from J, with 11 bases between. For the CDR3, the DNA is TGTGCCAGCAGCTTAACGGGGATCGATGAGCAGTTCTTC. Translating gives CASSLTGIDEQFF. The full variable domain, completed using reference TRBV5-4 and TRBJ2-1, is ETGVTQSPTHLIKTRGQQVTLRCSSQSGHNTVSWYQQALGQGPQFIFQYYREEENGRGNFPPRFSGLQFPNYSSELNVNALELDDSALYLCASSLTGIDEQFFGPGTRLTVL.

V gene TRBV5-1 combines with J gene TRBJ1-4; 8 bases map to TRBD1. This CDR3 has 15 residues. V lost 0 bases to trimming and J lost 7 bases; unmatched junction nucleotides: 5. Germline V lookup: CDR1 SGHRS, CDR2 YFSETQ. CDR3 sequence: CASSLARGQGEKLFF. CDR3 DNA: TGCGCCAGCAGCTTGGCCAGGGGGCAGGGTGAAAAACTGTTTTTT.

This rearrangement joins TRBV5-6 to TRBJ1-3; no clear D. Germline values: CDR1 SGHDT, CDR2 YYEEEE. V was pared by 0 bases and J by 1 base, with 5 bases between. The CDR3 is 14 residues long. CDR3 sequence: CASSLDGSGNTIYF. The DNA of the CDR3 is TGTGCCAGCAGCTTGGATGGGTCTGGAAACACCATATATTTT. The full variable domain, rest sourced from reference TRBV5-6 and TRBJ1-3, is DAGVTQSPTHLIKTRGQQVTLRCSPKSGHDTVSWYQQALGQGPQFIFQYYEEEERQRGNFPDRFSGHQFPNYSSELNVNALLLGDSALYLCASSLDGSGNTIYFGEGSWLTVV.

The CDR3 sequence is CASAPGAAPPNEKLFF. Written as DNA, the CDR3 is TGTGCCAGCGCCCCAGGGGCCGCCCCTCCTAATGAAAAACTGTTTTTT. The genes are TRBV5-8 and TRBJ1-4, with D possibly being TRBD1 (6 bases). Between the trimmed V and J ends, which lost 7 bases and 3 bases, there was a span of 19 bases. The CDR3 is made up of 16 amino acids. Germline CDR1 SGHTS, CDR2 YDEGEE.

Worth noting for this clone: The same CDR3 is also encoded by other DNA sequences in this sample. This chain joins TRBV19 and TRBJ1-1; D remains ambiguous. CDR1 and CDR2 (germline): LNHDA, SQIVND (reference sequence). V dropped 0 bases and J dropped 1 base, with 6 bases sitting between them. CDR3 length: 14 amino acids. CDR3 loop: CASSIDGENTEAFF. The CDR3 nucleotides read TGTGCCAGTAGTATAGATGGGGAGAACACTGAAGCTTTCTTT.

V gene TRBV7-9 combines with J gene TRBJ2-1, with no clear D. Germline V lookup: CDR1 SEHNR, CDR2 FQNEAQ (reference sequence). The CDR3 loop spans 13 amino acids. V lost 7 bases and J 7 bases, leaving 14 bases between the germline ends. CDR3 in DNA: TGTGCCAGCACCCTTCGGAAAGGAAATGAGCAGTTCTTC. This sequence encodes CASTLRKGNEQFF.

The chain combines TRBV21-1 with TRBJ1-3; the table names TRBD1, a call not compared with the DNA. TRBV21-1 represents a pseudogene. This CDR3 contains 15 residues. CDR3 DNA sequence: TGTGCCAGCAGCAAAGAGGAAGGGGCCGGAAACACCATATATTTT. Translation gives CASSKEEGAGNTIYF.

This clone was seen only once. The chain recombines TRBV4-2 with TRBJ1-2; 7 nucleotides match TRBD1. The CDR3 has 15 amino acids. The V segment lost 0 bases and the J segment 4 bases; nucleotides outside the gene matches: 5. Germline V gene sequence: CDR1 LGHNA, CDR2 YNFKEQ. The CDR3 bases are TGTGCCAGCAGCCAAGACAGGGACAGCCTCTATGGCTACACCTTC. It specifies CASSQDRDSLYGYTF.

The chain recombines TRBV11-3 with TRBJ2-5; D is unclear. V lost 0 bases and J 4 bases, leaving 6 bases between the germline ends. Germline CDR1 and CDR2: SGHNT and YENEEA. This CDR3 contains 13 residues. DNA for the CDR3: TGTGCCAGCAGCTTAGACCCGAGAGAGACCCAGTACTTC. Its protein is CASSLDPRETQYF.

This sequence joins TRBV28 and TRBJ2-7; TRBD2 aligns across 11 bases. This CDR3 has 15 amino acids. V shed 7 bases, J shed 2 bases, and the junction held 7 bases outside the gene matches. Germline V gene data show CDR1 as MDHEN and CDR2 as SYDVKM. The CDR3 bases are TGTGCCAGCACCCTTAGCGGGGGGGCAACCTACGAGCAGTACTTC. Translated: CASTLSGGATYEQYF.

The CDR3 region has the DNA TGTGCCAGCAGCTCCGGGACAGGGGAATACGAGCAGTACTTC. It encodes CASSSGTGEYEQYF. This chain links TRBV11-1 with TRBJ2-7, with 10 bases matching TRBD1. Germline lookup yields CDR1 SGHAT and CDR2 FQDESV (reference sequence). The V and J ends lost 4 bases and 4 bases, in that order; junction bases with no gene match: 4. The CDR3 is made up of 14 amino acids.

The chain joins TRBV5-8 to TRBJ2-3, with TRBD1 matching 11 bases. The CDR3 contains 16 residues. With V trimmed by 5 bases and J by 4 bases, 9 bases remained unmatched. Germline lookup yields CDR1 SGHTS and CDR2 YDEGEE. The CDR3 DNA sequence: TGTGCCAGCAGTATGGGACAGGGGGGGTCGGCAGATACGCAGTATTTT. Protein sequence: CASSMGQGGSADTQYF.

The chain couples TRBV30 to TRBJ2-5, with D perhaps TRBD2 (5 bases). CDR3 length equals 11 residues. CDR1 and CDR2 from the germline V gene are GTSNPN and SVGIG (reference sequence). V was shortened by 3 bases and J by 5 bases, with 7 bases between the two germline ends. The CDR3 spells CAWSPGETQYF. In DNA form, the CDR3 reads TGTGCCTGGAGCCCGGGGGAGACCCAGTACTTC.

The chain carries TRBV3-1 (or the pseudogene TRBV3-2) and TRBJ2-1; D perhaps matches TRBD1 (6 bases). The CDR3 is 16 residues long. The V end lost 6 bases, the J end lost 0 bases, and 15 bases lay between the germline ends. Germline values: CDR1 LGHDT, CDR2 YNNKEL (reference sequence). CDR3 loop: CASSPLQGSSYNEQFF. In DNA, the CDR3 is TGTGCCAGCAGTCCATTACAGGGTAGCTCCTACAATGAGCAGTTCTTC.

This clone was seen a single time. V and J are TRBV9 and TRBJ2-1; unclear D gene. The CDR3 covers 16 residues. Trimming took 0 bases from V and 0 from J, leaving 10 bases between them. Germline V lookup: CDR1 SGDLS, CDR2 YYNGEE. The chain's CDR3 is CASSVGPAGSYNEQFF. CDR3 nucleotides: TGTGCCAGCAGCGTAGGCCCAGCAGGCTCCTACAATGAGCAGTTCTTC. Full variable domain (rest looked up from reference TRBV9 and TRBJ2-1): DSGVTQTPKHLITATGQRVTLRCSPRSGDLSVYWYQQSLDQGLQFLIQYYNGEERAKGNILERFSAQQFPDLHSELNLSSLELGDSALYFCASSVGPAGSYNEQFFGPGTRLTVL.

V and J are TRBV2 and TRBJ1-1; D gene unclear. There are 11 residues in the CDR3. CDR1 and CDR2 (germline): SNHLY, FYNNEI. The V gene lost 3 bases and the J gene lost 10 bases, with 9 bases spanning the gap. The CDR3 bases are TGTGCCAGCAGTGAGATGAGAGGAGCTTTCTTT. Translation gives CASSEMRGAFF.

The chain employs TRBV12-3 or TRBV12-4 and TRBJ2-1; a weak D match, TRBD2 (5 bases). The CDR3 loop spans 13 amino acids. Trimming removed 6 bases from V and 4 bases from J, with 10 bases in between. This chain's CDR3 is CASSYTGYNEQFF. Here the CDR3 DNA reads TGTGCCAGCAGCTACACGGGATACAATGAGCAGTTCTTC.

This clone was counted a single time. The chain uses TRBV5-1 and TRBJ2-7; TRBD2 agrees at 8 bases. This CDR3 comprises 15 residues. V was pared by 0 bases and J by 6 bases, with 8 bases of the junction left unmatched. The germline V gene has CDR1 SGHRS and CDR2 YFSETQ. The CDR3 loop reads CASSLALGLAPEQYF. CDR3 in DNA: TGCGCCAGCAGCTTGGCCTTAGGACTAGCTCCCGAGCAGTACTTC.

CDR3 sequence: CAWSLGIGDQPQHF. The CDR3 nucleotides are TGTGCCTGGAGTTTGGGGATTGGCGATCAGCCCCAGCATTTT. The rearrangement links TRBV30 to TRBJ1-5; no definite D call. The CDR3 has 14 residues. V lost 2 bases, J lost 5 bases, and 13 bases lay in between. CDR1 GTSNPN and CDR2 SVGIG come from the germline V gene (reference sequence).

In this sample, this clone turned up once. The chain employs TRBV6-2 or TRBV6-3 and TRBJ2-3; D unclear. The length of the CDR3 is 16 residues. V lost 2 bases and J lost 0, with 12 bases in between. Germline assignment: CDR1 MNHEY and CDR2 SVGEGT. The CDR3 is CASSYPRSTSTDTQYF. In nucleotides, the CDR3 is TGTGCCAGCAGTTACCCCCGAAGTACTAGCACAGATACGCAGTATTTT.

The chain links TRBV5-1 to TRBJ2-5; unclear D gene. The germline V gene has CDR1 SGHRS and CDR2 YFSETQ. V was trimmed by 4 bases and J by 2 bases, leaving 12 bases between them. The CDR3 is 14 amino acids. This chain's CDR3 is CASSISTLQETQYF. CDR3 coding DNA: TGCGCCAGCAGCATTTCTACCTTGCAAGAGACCCAGTACTTC.

There are a few counts of this clone. The chain couples TRBV12-5 to TRBJ2-1; D is undetermined. V lost 5 bases to trimming and J lost 4 bases, with 9 bases between them. CDR3 length equals 13 residues. CDR1 LGHNT and CDR2 FRNRAP come from the germline V gene. CDR3 protein: CASGLDGYNEQFF. The CDR3 DNA reads TGTGCTAGTGGTCTGGACGGGTACAATGAGCAGTTCTTC.

V gene TRBV19 combines with J gene TRBJ1-1, with 7 positions matching TRBD1. The germline gives CDR1 LNHDA, CDR2 SQIVND (reference sequence). Losses at the gene ends were 6 bases for V and 0 bases for J; bases not matched to a gene: 10. CDR3 length: 16 residues. The chain's CDR3 is CASSDLPTGMNTEAFF. CDR3 DNA sequence: TGTGCCAGTAGCGATCTTCCGACAGGGATGAACACTGAAGCTTTCTTT.

The chain links TRBV3-1 (or the pseudogene TRBV3-2) to TRBJ2-2; D may be TRBD1 (5 bases). The CDR3 runs 14 residues. The germline CDR1 and CDR2 sequences are LGHDT and YNNKEL (reference sequence). V gave up 0 bases and J gave up 6 bases, with 8 bases separating them. CDR3 in DNA: TGTGCCAGCAGCCAAGAGGGGCCGGCCGGGGAGCTGTTTTTT. This gives the protein CASSQEGPAGELFF.

The chain recombines TRBV7-2 with TRBJ1-1; D is unclear. The CDR3 is 14 amino acids. Germline CDR1 reads SGHTA; CDR2 reads FQGNSA. Trimming removed 4 bases at V and 1 base at J, with 10 bases between. The CDR3 loop reads CASSSRATNTEAFF. In nucleotides, the CDR3 is TGTGCCAGCAGCTCCCGGGCAACGAACACTGAAGCTTTCTTT. Using reference TRBV7-2 and TRBJ1-1 for the parts outside the CDR3, the full variable domain is GAGVSQSPSNKVTEKGKDVELRCDPISGHTALYWYRQSLGQGLEFLIYFQGNSAPDKSGLPSDRFSAERTGGSVSTLTIQRTQQEDSAVYLCASSSRATNTEAFFGQGTRLTVV.

This clone was seen a few times. CDR3: CTTKSGNNEQFF. Here the CDR3 DNA reads TGCACCACCAAATCGGGTAACAATGAGCAGTTCTTC. This rearrangement joins TRBV29-1 to TRBJ2-1; D is ambiguous. CDR3 length equals 12 residues. The germline gives CDR1 SQVTM, CDR2 ANQGSEA.

The chain recombines TRBV4-2 with TRBJ2-7; 8 positions match TRBD2. CDR1 is LGHNA and CDR2 is YNFKEQ in the germline V gene. The length of the CDR3 is 15 residues. V gave up 0 bases and J gave up 3 bases; unmatched junction bases: 4. The CDR3 sequence is CASSQDQGLVYEQYF. CDR3 sequence (DNA): TGTGCCAGCAGCCAAGATCAGGGACTAGTCTACGAGCAGTACTTC.